This T cell receptor beta chain was identified in a study of blood T cell repertoires in COVID-19. Study-wide background: Acute-phase and convalescent COVID-19 samples originated in the United States, Italy and Spain.

Germline lookup yields CDR1 SGHRS and CDR2 YFSETQ. The CDR3 is 15 amino acids. V lost 3 bases, J lost 2 bases, and 15 bases lay in between. TCRdb keeps only in-frame clones here, not all; method: immunoSEQ multiplex PCR. The sample has more than 110,000 clones; over 75% are singletons. The sample was peripheral blood. The chain joins TRBV5-1 to TRBJ2-7, with D tentatively TRBD2 (6 bases). This clonotype originated in a human donor in a cohort sampled during active COVID-19. In DNA form, the CDR3 reads TGCGCCAGCAGCTGGAGGGGCCCTACTACCTACGAGCAGTACTTC. Protein sequence: CASSWRGPTTYEQYF.